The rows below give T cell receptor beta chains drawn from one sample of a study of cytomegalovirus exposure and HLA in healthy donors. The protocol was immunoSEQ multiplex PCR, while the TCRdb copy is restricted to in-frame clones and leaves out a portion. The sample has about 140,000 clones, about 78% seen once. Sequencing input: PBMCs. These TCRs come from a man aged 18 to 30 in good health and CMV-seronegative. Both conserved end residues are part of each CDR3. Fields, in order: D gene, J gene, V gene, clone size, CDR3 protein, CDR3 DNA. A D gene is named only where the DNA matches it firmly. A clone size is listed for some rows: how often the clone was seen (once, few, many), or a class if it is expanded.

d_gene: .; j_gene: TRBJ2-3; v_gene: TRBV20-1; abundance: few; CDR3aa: CSALLEHTQYF; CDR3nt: TGCAGTGCGCTTCTAGAACATACGCAGTATTTT
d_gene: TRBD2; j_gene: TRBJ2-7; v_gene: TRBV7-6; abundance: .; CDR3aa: CASSLTQAGGAYEQYF; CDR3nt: TGTGCCAGCAGCTTAACGCAAGCGGGGGGTGCCTACGAGCAGTACTTC
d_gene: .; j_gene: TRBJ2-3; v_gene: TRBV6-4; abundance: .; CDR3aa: CASSDSGGFTDTQYF; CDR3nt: TGTGCCAGCAGTGACTCAGGCGGGTTCACAGATACGCAGTATTTT
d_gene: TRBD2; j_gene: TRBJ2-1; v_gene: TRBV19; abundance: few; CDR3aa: CASTLKKTSGPNEQFF; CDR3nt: TGTGCCAGTACCTTAAAAAAAACTAGCGGCCCTAATGAGCAGTTCTTC
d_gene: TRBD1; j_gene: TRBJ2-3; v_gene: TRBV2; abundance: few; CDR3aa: CASSRQGAPTDTQYF; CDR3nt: TGTGCCAGCAGCCGACAGGGGGCGCCGACAGATACGCAGTATTTT
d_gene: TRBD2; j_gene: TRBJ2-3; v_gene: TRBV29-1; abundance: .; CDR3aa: CSAISGNTDTQYF; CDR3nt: TGCAGCGCGATTAGCGGGAACACAGATACGCAGTATTTT
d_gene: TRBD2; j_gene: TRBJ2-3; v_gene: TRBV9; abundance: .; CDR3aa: CASSPRGLAVPDTQYF; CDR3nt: TGTGCCAGCAGCCCGAGGGGACTAGCGGTCCCAGATACGCAGTATTTT
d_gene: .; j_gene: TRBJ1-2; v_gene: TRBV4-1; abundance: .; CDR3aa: CASSQAQGRITNYGYTF; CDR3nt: TGCGCCAGCAGCCAAGCCCAGGGTCGGATCACTAACTATGGCTACACCTTC
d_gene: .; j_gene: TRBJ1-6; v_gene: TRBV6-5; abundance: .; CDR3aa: CASSYTRTAYNSPLHF; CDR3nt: TGTGCCAGCAGTTACACCCGGACAGCCTATAATTCACCCCTCCACTTT
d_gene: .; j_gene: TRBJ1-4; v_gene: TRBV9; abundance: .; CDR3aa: CASSDRQTRKLFF; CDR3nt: TGTGCCAGCAGCGACAGACAGACTCGAAAACTGTTTTTT
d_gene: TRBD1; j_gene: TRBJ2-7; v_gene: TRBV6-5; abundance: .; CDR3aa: CASSFAGTGGREQYF; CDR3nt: TGTGCCAGCAGTTTCGCCGGAACAGGGGGACGGGAGCAGTACTTC
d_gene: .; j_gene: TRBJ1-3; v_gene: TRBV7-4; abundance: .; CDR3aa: CASSLPQRRYSGNTIYF; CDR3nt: TGTGCCAGCAGCTTACCCCAGCGCCGGTACTCTGGAAACACCATATATTTT
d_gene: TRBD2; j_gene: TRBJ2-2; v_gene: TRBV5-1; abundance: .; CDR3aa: CASRTSGGNTGELFF; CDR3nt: TGCGCCAGCAGGACTAGCGGGGGAAACACCGGGGAGCTGTTTTTT
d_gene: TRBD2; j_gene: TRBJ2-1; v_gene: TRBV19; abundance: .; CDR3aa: CASSIGLAGTNEQFF; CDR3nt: TGTGCCAGTAGTATAGGGCTAGCGGGGACCAATGAGCAGTTCTTC
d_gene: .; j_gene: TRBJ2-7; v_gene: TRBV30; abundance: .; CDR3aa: CAWSTPGAQYF; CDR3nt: TGTGCCTGGAGTACCCCCGGAGCCCAGTACTTC